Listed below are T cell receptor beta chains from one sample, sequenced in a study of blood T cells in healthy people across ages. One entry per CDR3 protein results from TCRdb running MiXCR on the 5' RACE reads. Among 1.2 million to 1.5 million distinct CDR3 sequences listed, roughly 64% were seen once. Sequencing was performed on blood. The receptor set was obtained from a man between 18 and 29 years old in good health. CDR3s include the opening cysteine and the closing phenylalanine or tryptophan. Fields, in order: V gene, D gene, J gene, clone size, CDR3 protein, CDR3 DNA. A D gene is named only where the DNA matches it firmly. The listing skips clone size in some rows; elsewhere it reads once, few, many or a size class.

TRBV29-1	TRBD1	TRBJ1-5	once	CSVGGQRNQPQHF	TGCAGCGTTGGGGGACAGCGCAATCAGCCCCAGCATTTT
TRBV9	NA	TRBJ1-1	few	CASSPGTLDEDTEAFF	TGTGCCAGCAGCCCAGGGACTTTGGATGAGGACACTGAAGCTTTCTTT
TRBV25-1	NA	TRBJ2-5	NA	CASSWGEETQYF	TGTGCCAGCAGCTGGGGGGAAGAGACCCAGTACTTC
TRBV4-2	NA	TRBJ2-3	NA	CASSTLDGYLTTDTQYF	TGTGCCAGCAGCACTCTAGACGGCTACCTTACTACAGATACGCAGTATTTT
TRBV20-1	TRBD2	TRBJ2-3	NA	CSARAPWLAGATDTQYF	TGCAGTGCTAGAGCCCCATGGCTAGCGGGGGCGACAGATACGCAGTATTTT
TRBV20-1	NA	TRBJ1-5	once	CSARGRVGGSNQPQHF	TGCAGTGCTAGAGGTAGGGTAGGAGGCAGCAATCAGCCCCAGCATTTT
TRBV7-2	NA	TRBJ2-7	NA	CASSLDRDGEQYF	TGTGCCAGCAGCTTGGATAGAGATGGCGAGCAGTACTTC
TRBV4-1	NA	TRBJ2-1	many	CASSQALNEQFF	TGCGCCAGCAGCCAAGCCTTAAATGAGCAGTTCTTC
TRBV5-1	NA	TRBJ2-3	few	CASTLVVLTDTQYF	TGCGCCAGCACCCTTGTGGTTCTGACAGATACGCAGTATTTT
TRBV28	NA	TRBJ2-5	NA	CASSVPPGGETQYF	TGTGCCAGCAGTGTCCCCCCTGGTGGGGAGACCCAGTACTTC
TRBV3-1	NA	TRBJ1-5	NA	CASSSQAGGQPQHF	TGTGCCAGCAGCTCCCAGGCGGGTGGCCAGCCCCAGCATTTT
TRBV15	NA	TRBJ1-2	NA	CATSREDRFYGYTF	TGTGCCACCAGCAGAGAGGACCGATTTTATGGCTACACCTTC
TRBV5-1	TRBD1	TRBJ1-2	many	CASSAGTGDGYTF	TGCGCCAGCAGCGCCGGGACAGGGGACGGCTACACCTTC
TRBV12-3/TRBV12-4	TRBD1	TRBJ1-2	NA	CASSGELDRYNYGYTF	TGTGCCAGCAGCGGAGAATTGGACAGGTATAACTATGGCTACACCTTC
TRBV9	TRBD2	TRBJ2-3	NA	CASSVGTSGVTDTQYF	TGTGCCAGCAGCGTAGGGACTAGCGGGGTTACAGATACGCAGTATTTT
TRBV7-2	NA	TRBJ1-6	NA	CASSLSMGGRGPNSPLHF	TGTGCCAGCAGCTTATCCATGGGGGGGCGGGGACCTAATTCACCCCTCCACTTT
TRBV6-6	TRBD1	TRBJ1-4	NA	CASSRLGQGTNEKLFF	TGTGCCAGCAGCCGCCTCGGACAGGGAACTAATGAAAAACTGTTTTTT
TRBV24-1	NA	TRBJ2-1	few	CATQGGWNNEQFF	TGTGCCACCCAGGGTGGGTGGAACAATGAGCAGTTCTTC
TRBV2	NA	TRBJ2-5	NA	CASGLPGLGETQYF	TGTGCCAGCGGACTTCCGGGACTTGGAGAGACCCAGTACTTC
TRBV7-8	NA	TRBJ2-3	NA	CASSLNGGTTDTQYF	TGTGCCAGCAGCTTGAACGGAGGGACTACAGATACGCAGTATTTT
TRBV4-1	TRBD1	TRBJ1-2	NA	CASSQVGDRVNGGYTF	TGCGCCAGCAGCCAAGTTGGGGACAGAGTCAATGGTGGCTACACCTTC
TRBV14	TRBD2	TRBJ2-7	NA	CASSHLQGTSWDYEQYF	TGTGCCAGCAGCCACCTACAGGGGACTAGCTGGGACTACGAGCAGTACTTC
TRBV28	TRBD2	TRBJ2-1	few	CASSQLAASSYNEQFF	TGTGCCAGCAGCCAACTAGCGGCTAGCTCCTACAATGAGCAGTTCTTC
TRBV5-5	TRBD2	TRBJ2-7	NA	CASSTGLAGVQGEQYF	TGTGCCAGCAGCACGGGACTAGCGGGAGTTCAGGGCGAGCAGTACTTC
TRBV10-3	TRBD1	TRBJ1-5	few	CAISGQGLDQPQHF	TGTGCCATCAGCGGACAGGGGCTCGACCAGCCCCAGCATTTT
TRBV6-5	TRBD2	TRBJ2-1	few	CASSYKAGAYYNEQFF	TGTGCCAGCAGTTACAAGGCGGGAGCTTACTACAATGAGCAGTTCTTC
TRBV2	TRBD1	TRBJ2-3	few	CASSFSGQEGSDTQYF	TGTGCCAGCAGTTTTTCGGGACAGGAGGGTTCAGATACGCAGTATTTT
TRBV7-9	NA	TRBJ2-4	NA	CASSETNKNIQYF	TGTGCCAGCAGCGAAACAAATAAAAACATTCAGTACTTC
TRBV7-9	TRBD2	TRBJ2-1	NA	CASSFNSGRSYNEQFF	TGTGCCAGCAGCTTTAATAGCGGGCGCTCCTACAATGAGCAGTTCTTC
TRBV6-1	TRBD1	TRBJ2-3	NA	CASSWTGEDTQYF	TGTGCCAGCAGTTGGACAGGAGAAGATACGCAGTATTTT
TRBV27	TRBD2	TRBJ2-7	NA	CASSLLKTSGRGDEQYF	TGTGCCAGCAGTTTGTTGAAGACTAGCGGGAGGGGGGATGAGCAGTACTTC
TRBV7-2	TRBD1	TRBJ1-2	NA	CASSVTGTGGYGYTF	TGTGCCAGCAGCGTTACCGGGACAGGGGGCTATGGCTACACCTTC
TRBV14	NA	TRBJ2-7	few	CASSQDRAATYYEQYF	TGTGCCAGCAGCCAAGATAGGGCCGCCACCTACTACGAGCAGTACTTC
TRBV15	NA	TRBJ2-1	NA	CATSRGAGYNEQFF	TGTGCCACCAGCAGAGGGGCAGGATACAATGAGCAGTTCTTC
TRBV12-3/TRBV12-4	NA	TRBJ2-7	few	CASSFGSVEQYF	TGTGCCAGCAGTTTCGGGAGTGTCGAGCAGTACTTC
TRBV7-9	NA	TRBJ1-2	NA	CASSFGGSDYGYTF	TGTGCCAGCAGCTTCGGCGGCAGTGACTATGGCTACACCTTC
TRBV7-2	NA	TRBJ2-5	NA	CASNPYRPQETQYF	TGTGCCAGCAACCCCTACAGGCCCCAAGAGACCCAGTACTTC
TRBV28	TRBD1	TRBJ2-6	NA	CASTTPGQGTGAHVLTF	TGTGCCAGCACCACGCCGGGACAGGGGACTGGGGCCCACGTCCTGACTTTC
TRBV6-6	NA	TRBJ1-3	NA	CASRGQDGNTIYF	TGTGCCAGCAGGGGGCAGGACGGAAACACCATATATTTT
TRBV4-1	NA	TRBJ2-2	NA	CASMGPGNTGELFF	TGCGCCAGCATGGGCCCAGGGAACACCGGGGAGCTGTTTTTT
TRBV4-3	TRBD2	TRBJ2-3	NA	CASSQDEAGGTDTQYF	TGCGCCAGCAGCCAAGATGAGGCGGGGGGGACAGATACGCAGTATTTT
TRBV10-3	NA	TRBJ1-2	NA	CAISAAETYGYTF	TGTGCCATCAGTGCAGCCGAGACCTATGGCTACACCTTC
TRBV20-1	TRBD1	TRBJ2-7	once	CSAPDRRAYEQYF	TGCAGTGCCCCGGACAGGAGAGCCTACGAGCAGTACTTC